This TCR beta chain is from a study of blood T cell repertoires in COVID-19. Germline lookup yields CDR1 GTSNPN and CDR2 SVGIG (reference sequence). Between the trimmed V and J ends, which lost 2 bases and 8 bases, there was a span of 9 bases. The CDR3 runs 12 residues. The assay was immunoSEQ multiplex PCR, and TCRdb's table has in-frame clones only and misses some. This sample has 380,000 or so clones; over 75% occur once, and the top ten carry around 0.97%. Input material: PBMCs or T cells enriched from blood (not recorded which). The receptor was derived from a woman between 25 and 40 years old with acute COVID-19. The rearrangement uses TRBV30 and TRBJ1-4; no clear D. CDR3 in amino acids: CAWSPSGEKLFF. In DNA form, the CDR3 reads TGTGCCTGGAGTCCCTCGGGGGAAAAACTGTTTTTT.